Below, 6 T cell receptor beta chains from the same sample are listed, as sequenced in a study of blood T cell repertoires in COVID-19. Sequenced by immunoSEQ multiplex PCR; TCRdb stores in-frame clones only, minus some. The table lists around 320,000 clones, approximately 90% of them singletons. Sample: PBMCs or T cells enriched from blood (not recorded which). All receptors derive from a young woman who had been exposed to COVID-19.

The gene calls are TRBV13 and TRBJ2-7; TRBD2 is a possible D gene (5 bases). Trimming left V 2 bases short and J 7 bases short, with 12 bases between. The CDR3 has 13 amino acids. CDR1 PRHDT and CDR2 FYEKMQ come from the germline V gene (reference sequence). CDR3 region: CASSLIAGREQYF. CDR3 coding DNA: TGTGCCAGCAGCTTAATTGCGGGTCGGGAGCAGTACTTC.

The chain joins TRBV5-1 to TRBJ2-1; 12 bases are a match to TRBD2. The CDR3 loop spans 16 amino acids. Losses at the gene ends were 0 bases for V and 2 bases for J; bases not matched to a gene: 0. The germline V gene encodes CDR1 SGHRS and CDR2 YFSETQ. CDR3 sequence reads: CASSLASGGAYNEQFF. The CDR3 nucleotides read TGCGCCAGCAGCTTGGCTAGCGGGGGGGCCTACAATGAGCAGTTCTTC.

Ten or more counts support this clone. The CDR3 spells CASHLGAEAFF. The CDR3 nucleotides are TGTGCCAGCCACCTAGGGGCTGAAGCTTTCTTT. The rearrangement uses TRBV12-3 or TRBV12-4 and TRBJ1-1; TRBD1 is a possible D gene (5 bases). There are 11 residues in the CDR3. Between the trimmed V and J ends, which lost 8 bases and 6 bases, there was a span of 10 bases.

This rearrangement joins TRBV7-2 to TRBJ2-7; 9 bases fit TRBD1. The CDR3 spans 16 residues. V lost 5 bases, J lost 0 bases, and 8 bases stayed unmatched. Germline V gene sequence: CDR1 SGHTA, CDR2 FQGNSA. The CDR3 sequence is CASSPARQGGSYEQYF. The CDR3 coding sequence is TGTGCCAGCAGCCCGGCCCGACAGGGGGGCTCCTACGAGCAGTACTTC.

This chain connects TRBV2 to TRBJ2-7; 9 nucleotides match TRBD1. From germline, CDR1 is SNHLY and CDR2 FYNNEI. V shed 6 bases, J shed 3 bases, and the junction held 3 bases outside the gene matches. This CDR3 spans 13 amino acids. This CDR3 is CASRMGQGYEQYF. The CDR3 DNA follows: TGTGCCAGCAGGATGGGACAGGGCTACGAGCAGTACTTC.

The chain uses TRBV9 and TRBJ2-3; TRBD2 agrees at 13 bases. The CDR3 contains 16 residues. Trimming cost V 1 base and J 4 bases; bases outside gene matches: 3. Germline V gene data show CDR1 as SGDLS and CDR2 as YYNGEE. CDR3 loop: CASSVTSGGAADTQYF. In nucleotides, the CDR3 is TGTGCCAGCAGCGTAACTAGCGGGGGGGCCGCAGATACGCAGTATTTT.